The sample holds many counts of the clone carrying this TCR beta chain. The data belong to a study of T-cell reconstitution after alpha-beta-depleted transplantation in children. CDR1 is KGHSH, CDR2 LQKENI, per germline. The CDR3 totals 14 residues. V dropped 1 base and J dropped 2 bases, with 8 bases sitting between them. Unique molecular identifiers featured in how the TCRbeta library was prepared. TCRdb used MiXCR to reprocess the PCR reads, holding one entry per CDR3 protein. This repertoire shows approximately 83,000 distinct CDR3 sequences, less than 15% found once; its top ten account for around 14%.

This TCR came from a human donor who donated a stem cell graft to a child with inherited bone marrow failure. The specimen comprised PBMCs from the stem cell graft donor, sampled from the stem cell graft. The chain has TRBV18 and TRBJ2-5; D gene unclear. The DNA for the CDR3 is TGTGCCAGCTCACCACGGTCCACACAAGAGACCCAGTACTTC. As protein: CASSPRSTQETQYF.